This entry features one T cell receptor beta chain sequence. No antigen is known for it. The data originate from a study of cytomegalovirus exposure and HLA in healthy donors. Across the whole study: An analysis done earlier identified about 120 million unique TCR beta sequences from about 179 million T cells.

Researchers ran the PCR with 60 Vbeta and 13 Jbeta primers. Profiling relied on immunoSEQ multiplex PCR, and the TCRdb table lists in-frame clones only, not all of them. Among 80,000 to 100,000 clones listed, 65% to 80% were seen once. Whole-study findings and limits: A later analysis showed that HLA-associated TCR beta chains had undergone more clonal expansion than equally common others.

CDR1 is LNHDA and CDR2 is SQIVND in the germline V gene (reference sequence). The CDR3 consists of 14 residues. Trimming cost V 1 base and J 9 bases, with 13 bases left between them. Sequencing used PBMCs. V gene TRBV19 combines with J gene TRBJ2-1, with no clear D. The receptor was isolated from a young woman in good health and CMV-seropositive. CDR3 in amino acids: CASSIGRVGGEQFF. Here the CDR3 DNA reads TGTGCCAGTAGTATAGGGCGAGTTGGCGGTGAGCAGTTCTTC. Full variable domain (rest looked up from reference TRBV19 and TRBJ2-1): DGGITQSPKYLFRKEGQNVTLSCEQNLNHDAMYWYRQDPGQGLRLIYYSQIVNDFQKGDIAEGYSVSREKKESFPLTVTSAQKNPTAFYLCASSIGRVGGEQFFGPGTRLTVL.